Following are 23 T cell receptor beta chains from one sample sequenced in a study of human T cells and chemical hapten exposure. TCRdb passed the RACE reads through MiXCR, listing each CDR3 protein once. Among tens of thousands of distinct CDR3 sequences listed, 7% to 9% were seen once. This sample's time point: healthy volunteer bleed at 6 weeks. Total RNA extraction was carried out from unfractionated whole blood. The sample comprised whole blood. These receptor sequences come from a male donor in good health. Some clones in this sample may be carry-over from other donors' samples.

This clonotype was seen only a few times. This chain joins TRBV29-1 and TRBJ2-1; D is possibly TRBD1 or TRBD2 (6 bases each). The CDR3 is made up of 13 amino acids. V was shortened by 4 bases and J by 6 bases, with 13 bases between the two germline ends. Looked up from germline, CDR1 is SQVTM and CDR2 is ANQGSEA. The DNA for the CDR3 is TGCAGCGTTGGAGGGGGGCTGACCAATGAGCAGTTCTTC. Translating gives CSVGGGLTNEQFF.

This clonotype showed up many times. The chain carries TRBV6-4 and TRBJ2-3; 11 bases are a match to TRBD2. This CDR3 is 15 amino acids long. Trimming at V came to 5 bases and at J to 3 bases, leaving 4 bases not matched to a gene. CDR1 and CDR2 from the germline V gene are MRHNA and SNTAGT. The DNA of the CDR3 is TGTGCCAGCAGTCCCACTAGCGGGGGAACAGATACGCAGTATTTT. Translated: CASSPTSGGTDTQYF.

The rearrangement joins TRBV10-3 to TRBJ2-5; 12 bases are a match to TRBD1. Germline CDR1 and CDR2: ENHRY and SYGVKD. J was trimmed by 3 bases and V by 3 bases; bases with no gene match: 5. The CDR3 is 16 residues long. CDR3 sequence (DNA): TGTGCCATCAGTGACTCGGGACAGGGGGCTGAAGAGACCCAGTACTTC. This codes for CAISDSGQGAEETQYF.

This clonotype turned up a few times. V and J are TRBV12-3 or TRBV12-4 and TRBJ2-3; no clear D gene. The germline V and J ends were trimmed by 3 bases and 6 bases, with 7 bases remaining between them. The length of the CDR3 is 12 residues. The CDR3 protein is CASSFSRDTQYF. As DNA, the CDR3 is TGTGCCAGCAGTTTCTCTAGGGATACGCAGTATTTT.

This rearrangement joins TRBV18 to TRBJ2-7; 7 bases map to TRBD1. V shed 2 bases, J shed 0 bases, and the junction held 1 base outside the gene matches. Germline V lookup: CDR1 KGHSH, CDR2 LQKENI. This CDR3 comprises 14 residues. The CDR3 loop reads CASSPTGASYEQYF. The CDR3, as DNA: TGTGCCAGCTCACCAACAGGGGCCTCCTACGAGCAGTACTTC.

J is TRBJ2-1 and V is TRBV11-2; 9 bases agree with TRBD1. From germline, CDR1 is SGHAT and CDR2 FQNNGV. The CDR3 loop spans 15 amino acids. V was clipped by 4 bases and J by 7 bases; unmatched bases: 8. The CDR3 coding sequence is TGTGCCAGCAGCTCTAACAGGGGGCCGAAGAATGAGCAGTTCTTC. It encodes CASSSNRGPKNEQFF. The complete variable domain, with remaining parts taken from reference TRBV11-2 and TRBJ2-1, reads EAGVAQSPRYKIIEKRQSVAFWCNPISGHATLYWYQQILGQGPKLLIQFQNNGVVDDSQLPKDRFSAERLKGVDSTLKIQPAKLEDSAVYLCASSSNRGPKNEQFFGPGTRLTVL.

This clonotype was observed at least ten times. This sequence joins TRBV2 and TRBJ2-4; D unclear. Germline V gives CDR1 SNHLY, CDR2 FYNNEI. The CDR3 length is 12 residues. The V and J ends lost 5 bases and 2 bases respectively, with 4 bases between them. In nucleotides, the CDR3 is TGTGCCAGCAGTTTAACCAAAAACATTCAGTACTTC. This gives the protein CASSLTKNIQYF.

This clonotype was detected many times. The chain recombines TRBV6-2 or TRBV6-3 with TRBJ1-5; a possible D gene is TRBD1 (5 bases). This CDR3 has 16 residues. From germline, CDR1 is MNHEY and CDR2 SVGEGT. Trimming cost V 6 bases and J 1 base, with 16 bases left between them. CDR3 DNA sequence: TGTGCCAGCAGCCTCATTAGGAGGGGAAGCAATCAGCCCCAGCATTTT. It translates to CASSLIRRGSNQPQHF.

The J gene is TRBJ1-4, the V gene TRBV18, with 9 nucleotides matching TRBD1. Germline trimming cut 2 bases from V and 5 bases from J; bases unmatched to any gene: 9. In germline, CDR1 is KGHSH, CDR2 LQKENI. The CDR3 covers 17 residues. CDR3 DNA sequence: TGTGCCAGCTCACCATCGCGACAGGGGGGCCGAAATGAAAAACTGTTTTTT. Translation: CASSPSRQGGRNEKLFF.

This clonotype came up a few times. This chain links TRBV6-6 with TRBJ1-1, with a tentative D call TRBD1 (5 bases). V lost 7 bases and J lost 8, with 26 bases in between. Germline CDR1 is MNHNY and CDR2 is SVGAGI (reference sequence). The CDR3 totals 16 residues. CDR3 protein: CASTWEGMVRWSEAFF. The CDR3 bases are TGTGCCAGCACCTGGGAGGGGATGGTCCGATGGTCCGAAGCTTTCTTT.

This clonotype appeared a few times. The rearrangement uses TRBV7-9 and TRBJ1-5; D is unclear. Looked up from germline, CDR1 is SEHNR and CDR2 is FQNEAQ (reference sequence). The length of the CDR3 is 15 residues. Trimming cost V 1 base and J 5 bases, with 12 bases left between them. In DNA form, the CDR3 reads TGTGCCAGCAGCTTAGGTCGGGGAATGTATCAGCCCCAGCATTTT. Translation gives CASSLGRGMYQPQHF.

The chain carries TRBV21-1 and TRBJ1-1; the table's D call, TRBD1, has no DNA check behind it. TRBV21-1 is an annotated pseudogene. The CDR3 consists of 15 residues. The CDR3 sequence is CASSNCGTENTEAFF. The CDR3 DNA follows: TGTGCCAGCAGCAATTGTGGGACAGAGAACACTGAAGCTTTCTTT.

This clonotype showed up many times. The chain joins TRBV29-1 to TRBJ2-7; 13 nucleotides line up with TRBD2. The CDR3 runs to 15 residues. With V trimmed by 5 bases and J by 2 bases, 6 bases remained unmatched. Germline CDR1 and CDR2: SQVTM and ANQGSEA. CDR3 DNA sequence: TGCAGCGTTTCCGGACTAGCGGGGGTGACCTACGAGCAGTACTTC. This codes for CSVSGLAGVTYEQYF.

The genes are TRBV4-3 and TRBJ2-2, with D possibly being TRBD2 (5 bases). Germline CDR1 reads LGHNA; CDR2 reads YSLEER. Trimming removed 0 bases at V and 0 bases at J, with 11 bases between. The CDR3 runs 17 residues. CDR3 sequence reads: CASSQDSRGSNTGELFF. In DNA form, the CDR3 reads TGCGCCAGCAGCCAAGATAGCCGAGGGTCGAACACCGGGGAGCTGTTTTTT.

This clonotype was seen a few times. The J gene is TRBJ2-3, the V gene TRBV12-3 or TRBV12-4, with a weak D call TRBD2 (7 bases). The ends were cut back, 6 bases at V and 2 bases at J, with 18 bases in the middle. The CDR3 covers 16 residues. The CDR3 loop reads CASSLVGGGLTDTQYF. The CDR3 bases are TGTGCCAGCAGCCTCGTGGGGGGGGGCCTCACAGATACGCAGTATTTT.

This clonotype has just a few counts. This chain joins TRBV11-2 and TRBJ2-7; maybe TRBD2 (5 bases). Germline V gene sequence: CDR1 SGHAT, CDR2 FQNNGV. The length of the CDR3 is 12 residues. The germline V and J ends were trimmed by 6 bases and 3 bases, with 9 bases remaining between them. The CDR3 nucleotides are TGTGCCAGCAGACAAAGCGGCTACGAGCAGTACTTC. Protein sequence: CASRQSGYEQYF.

This clonotype was recorded a few times. The CDR3 bases are TGTGCCAGCAACCTTATGACAGGGAACACTGAAGCTTTCTTT. Its protein is CASNLMTGNTEAFF. The chain links TRBV6-5 to TRBJ1-1; D may be TRBD1 (6 bases). The V and J ends lost 7 bases and 1 base respectively, with 13 bases between them. CDR1 is MNHEY, CDR2 SVGAGI, per germline. This CDR3 has 14 residues.

This clonotype was detected many times. J is TRBJ2-7 and V is TRBV12-5, with 8 bases that match TRBD1. J was trimmed by 3 bases and V by 6 bases; bases with no gene match: 7. Germline V gene lookup returns CDR1 LGHNT and CDR2 FRNRAP. The CDR3 loop spans 14 amino acids. CDR3 amino acids: CASGGQGFLYEQYF. The CDR3 nucleotides read TGTGCTAGTGGCGGACAGGGCTTCCTCTACGAGCAGTACTTC.

The CDR3: CSVEDGGGTEAFF. The CDR3 nucleotides are TGCAGCGTTGAAGATGGGGGGGGAACTGAAGCTTTCTTT. This chain connects TRBV29-1 to TRBJ1-1; perhaps TRBD1 as D (5 bases). V lost 0 bases, J lost 5 bases, and 10 bases lay in between. This CDR3 is 13 amino acids long. CDR1 is SQVTM and CDR2 is ANQGSEA in the germline V gene.

This clonotype was detected ten times or more. This rearrangement joins TRBV7-2 to TRBJ2-1, with TRBD2 matching over 7 bases. Trimming took 5 bases from V and 8 from J; bases not matched to a gene: 3. Germline lookup yields CDR1 SGHTA and CDR2 FQGNSA. There are 12 residues in the CDR3. DNA of the CDR3: TGTGCCAGCAGCCCAGCGGGGTATGAGCAGTTCTTC. It yields the protein CASSPAGYEQFF.

The sample holds a few counts of this clonotype. V and J are TRBV6-2 or TRBV6-3 and TRBJ2-1; D is uncertain. Germline V lookup: CDR1 MNHEY, CDR2 SVGEGT. The CDR3 extends over 13 amino acids. V was cut by 6 bases and J by 1 base, with 7 bases left in between. The CDR3 reads CASSASSYNEQFF. The CDR3 DNA sequence: TGTGCCAGCAGCGCGAGTTCCTACAATGAGCAGTTCTTC.

This clonotype was picked up a small number of times. The chain is built from TRBV6-5 and TRBJ1-1; D is undetermined. CDR1 MNHEY and CDR2 SVGAGI come from the germline V gene. The germline V and J ends were trimmed by 7 bases and 1 base, with 13 bases remaining between them. The CDR3 covers 14 residues. CDR3 sequence reads: CASKVDVGNTEAFF. DNA of the CDR3: TGTGCCAGCAAAGTAGACGTTGGGAACACTGAAGCTTTCTTT.

The chain is built from TRBV6-5 and TRBJ2-3; 9 nucleotides match TRBD1. This CDR3 has 15 residues. V shed 5 bases, J shed 1 base, and the junction held 4 bases outside the gene matches. Per germline, CDR1 MNHEY and CDR2 SVGAGI. Written as DNA, the CDR3 is TGTGCCAGCAGTGCCGGACAGGGGCGCACAGATACGCAGTATTTT. The encoded protein is CASSAGQGRTDTQYF.